Sequencing of this TCR beta chain was carried out in a study of blood T cells in healthy people across ages. Germline values: CDR1 MNHEY, CDR2 SVGAGI. Trimming left V 0 bases short and J 6 bases short, with 12 bases between. This CDR3 region has 15 residues. A J-beta primer mix and a sample-barcoded 5' primer were used in a second PCR of roughly 7 to 12 cycles. From each sample, at least 3 million paired-end reads containing CDR3 were obtained. TCRdb independently ran MiXCR on the 5' RACE reads; one entry per CDR3 protein. The sample records more than 900,000 distinct CDR3 sequences, about 28% being singletons. Healthy Caucasian individuals from Russia aged roughly 6 to 100 served as donors. These data were also filed under a second study, of T cells of mothers and their children. That publication notes: The donors comprised six children and their three healthy Caucasian mothers.

The sample taken for sequencing was blood. This receptor was identified in a woman in her 40s in good health. V gene TRBV6-5 combines with J gene TRBJ2-4; possible D gene TRBD1, 6 bases. The CDR3 sequence: CASSYSPSGVNIQYF. CDR3 bases: TGTGCCAGCAGTTACTCCCCCTCAGGGGTAAACATTCAGTACTTC.